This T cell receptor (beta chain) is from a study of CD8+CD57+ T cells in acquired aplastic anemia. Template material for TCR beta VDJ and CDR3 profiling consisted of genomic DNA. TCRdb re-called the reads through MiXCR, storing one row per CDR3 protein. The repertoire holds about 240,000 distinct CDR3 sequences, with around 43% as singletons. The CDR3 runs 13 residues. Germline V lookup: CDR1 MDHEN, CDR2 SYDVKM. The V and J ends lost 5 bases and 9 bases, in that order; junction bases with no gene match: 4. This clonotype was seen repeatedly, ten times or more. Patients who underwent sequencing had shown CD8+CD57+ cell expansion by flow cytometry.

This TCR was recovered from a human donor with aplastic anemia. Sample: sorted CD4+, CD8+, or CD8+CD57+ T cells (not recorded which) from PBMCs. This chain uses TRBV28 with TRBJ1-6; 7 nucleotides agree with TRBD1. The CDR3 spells CASSVTGTSPLHF. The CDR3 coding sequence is TGTGCCAGCAGTGTGACAGGGACTTCACCCCTCCACTTT.